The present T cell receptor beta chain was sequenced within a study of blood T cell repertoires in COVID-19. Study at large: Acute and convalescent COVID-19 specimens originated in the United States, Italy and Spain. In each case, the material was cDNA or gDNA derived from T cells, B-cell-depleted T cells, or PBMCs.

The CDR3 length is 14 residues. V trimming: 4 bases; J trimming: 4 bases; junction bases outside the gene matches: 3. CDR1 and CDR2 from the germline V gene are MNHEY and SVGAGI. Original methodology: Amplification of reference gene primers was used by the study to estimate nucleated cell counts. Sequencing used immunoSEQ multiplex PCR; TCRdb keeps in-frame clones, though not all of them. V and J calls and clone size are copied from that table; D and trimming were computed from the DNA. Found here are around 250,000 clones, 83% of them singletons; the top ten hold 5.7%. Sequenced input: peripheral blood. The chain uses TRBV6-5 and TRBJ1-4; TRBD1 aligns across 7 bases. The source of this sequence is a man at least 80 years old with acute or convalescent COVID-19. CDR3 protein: CASSLGQVNEKLFF. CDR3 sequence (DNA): TGTGCCAGCAGTTTAGGACAGGTTAATGAAAAACTGTTTTTT.